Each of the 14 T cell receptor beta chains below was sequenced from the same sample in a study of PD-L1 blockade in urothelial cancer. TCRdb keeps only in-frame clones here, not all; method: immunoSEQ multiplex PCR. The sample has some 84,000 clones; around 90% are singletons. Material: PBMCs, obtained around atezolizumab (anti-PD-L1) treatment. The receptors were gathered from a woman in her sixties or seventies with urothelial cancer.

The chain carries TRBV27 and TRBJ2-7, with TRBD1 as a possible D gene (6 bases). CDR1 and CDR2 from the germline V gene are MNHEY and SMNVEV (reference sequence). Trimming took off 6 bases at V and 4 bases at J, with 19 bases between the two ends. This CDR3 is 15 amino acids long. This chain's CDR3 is CASSLMAGTSYEQYF. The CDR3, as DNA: TGTGCCAGCAGCCTAATGGCCGGGACATCATACGAGCAGTACTTC.

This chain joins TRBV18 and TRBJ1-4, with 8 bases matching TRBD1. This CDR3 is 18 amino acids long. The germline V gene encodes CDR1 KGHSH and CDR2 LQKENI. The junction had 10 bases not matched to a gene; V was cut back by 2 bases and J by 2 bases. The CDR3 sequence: CASSPFQGAIGTNEKLFF. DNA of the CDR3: TGTGCCAGCTCACCATTCCAGGGGGCTATTGGGACTAATGAAAAACTGTTTTTT. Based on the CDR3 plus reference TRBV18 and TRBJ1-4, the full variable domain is NAGVMQNPRHLVRRRGQEARLRCSPMKGHSHVYWYRQLPEEGLKFMVYLQKENIIDESGMPKERFSAEFPKEGPSILRIQQVVRGDSAAYFCASSPFQGAIGTNEKLFFGSGTQLSVL.

The CDR3 is CASSPQGAAGSYEQYF. In DNA, the CDR3 is TGTGCCAGCAGTCCACAGGGGGCTGCAGGGTCCTACGAGCAGTACTTC. The V gene is TRBV7-2, the J gene TRBJ2-7; 9 bases match TRBD1. CDR3 length: 16 amino acids. The germline V gene has CDR1 SGHTA and CDR2 FQGNSA. The trim removed 6 bases at V and 1 base at J, leaving 10 bases unmatched. Filled out from reference TRBV7-2 and TRBJ2-7, the complete variable domain reads GAGVSQSPSNKVTEKGKDVELRCDPISGHTALYWYRQSLGQGLEFLIYFQGNSAPDKSGLPSDRFSAERTGGSVSTLTIQRTQQEDSAVYLCASSPQGAAGSYEQYFGPGTRLTVT.

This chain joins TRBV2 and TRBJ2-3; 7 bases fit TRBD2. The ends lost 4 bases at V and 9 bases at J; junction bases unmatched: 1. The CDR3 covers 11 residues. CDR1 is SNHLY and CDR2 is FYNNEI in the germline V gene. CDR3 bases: TGTGCCAGCAGTGTGGGAGGGACGCAGTATTTT. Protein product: CASSVGGTQYF.

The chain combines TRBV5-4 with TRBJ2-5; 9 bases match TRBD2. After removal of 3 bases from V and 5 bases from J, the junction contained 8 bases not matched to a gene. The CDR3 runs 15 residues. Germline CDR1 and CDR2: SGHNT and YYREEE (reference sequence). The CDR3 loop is CASSSEGLAWETQYF. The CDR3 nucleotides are TGTGCCAGCAGCTCTGAAGGACTAGCGTGGGAGACCCAGTACTTC.

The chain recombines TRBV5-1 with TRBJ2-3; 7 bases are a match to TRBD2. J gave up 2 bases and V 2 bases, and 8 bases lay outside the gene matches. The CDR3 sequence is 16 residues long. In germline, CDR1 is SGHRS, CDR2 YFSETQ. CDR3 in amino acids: CASSFHSGFDTDTQYF. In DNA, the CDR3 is TGCGCCAGCAGCTTCCATAGCGGGTTCGACACAGATACGCAGTATTTT.

Here the CDR3 reads CASSTELFTQETQYF. The CDR3 nucleotides read TGTGCCAGCAGTACGGAGTTGTTTACCCAAGAGACCCAGTACTTC. V and J are TRBV2 and TRBJ2-5; no reliable D call. Per germline, CDR1 SNHLY and CDR2 FYNNEI. This CDR3 comprises 15 residues. Deletions cut 5 bases from V and 1 base from J, with 14 bases between.

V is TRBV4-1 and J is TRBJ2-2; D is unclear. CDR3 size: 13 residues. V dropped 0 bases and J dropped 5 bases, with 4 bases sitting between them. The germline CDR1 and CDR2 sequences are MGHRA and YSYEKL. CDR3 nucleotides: TGCGCCAGCAGCCAAGATCTAACCGGGGAGCTGTTTTTT. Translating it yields CASSQDLTGELFF.

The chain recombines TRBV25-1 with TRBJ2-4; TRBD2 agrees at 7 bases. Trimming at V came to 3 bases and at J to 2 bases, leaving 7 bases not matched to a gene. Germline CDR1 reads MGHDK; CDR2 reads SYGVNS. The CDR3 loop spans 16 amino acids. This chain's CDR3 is CASSDGLVSTKNIQYF. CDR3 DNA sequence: TGTGCCAGCAGTGACGGACTAGTCTCGACCAAAAACATTCAGTACTTC.

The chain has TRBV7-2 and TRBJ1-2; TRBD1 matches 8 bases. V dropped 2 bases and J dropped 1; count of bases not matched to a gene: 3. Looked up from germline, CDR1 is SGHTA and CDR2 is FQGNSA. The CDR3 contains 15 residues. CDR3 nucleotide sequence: TGTGCCAGCAGCTTAAGGACAGGGAATAACTATGGCTACACCTTC. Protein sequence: CASSLRTGNNYGYTF. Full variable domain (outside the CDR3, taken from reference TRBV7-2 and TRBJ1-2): GAGVSQSPSNKVTEKGKDVELRCDPISGHTALYWYRQSLGQGLEFLIYFQGNSAPDKSGLPSDRFSAERTGGSVSTLTIQRTQQEDSAVYLCASSLRTGNNYGYTFGSGTRLTVV.

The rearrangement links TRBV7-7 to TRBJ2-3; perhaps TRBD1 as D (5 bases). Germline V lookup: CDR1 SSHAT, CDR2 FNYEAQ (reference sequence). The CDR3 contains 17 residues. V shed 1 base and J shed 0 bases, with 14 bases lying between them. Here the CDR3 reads CASSLGTGSASTDTQYF. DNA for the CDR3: TGTGCCAGCAGCTTAGGAACAGGATCCGCTAGCACAGATACGCAGTATTTT.

This chain's CDR3 is CASSFLAGGHEQFF. The CDR3 DNA sequence: TGTGCCAGCAGCTTCCTAGCGGGAGGACATGAGCAGTTCTTC. J is TRBJ2-1 and V is TRBV11-3; 11 bases map to TRBD2. Germline V lookup: CDR1 SGHNT, CDR2 YENEEA. V gave up 3 bases and J gave up 8 bases; unmatched junction bases: 3. The CDR3 runs 14 residues. Drawing the rest from reference TRBV11-3 and TRBJ2-1, the complete variable domain is EAGVVQSPRYKIIEKKQPVAFWCNPISGHNTLYWYLQNLGQGPELLIRYENEEAVDDSQLPKDRFSAERLKGVDSTLKIQPAELGDSAVYLCASSFLAGGHEQFFGPGTRLTVL.

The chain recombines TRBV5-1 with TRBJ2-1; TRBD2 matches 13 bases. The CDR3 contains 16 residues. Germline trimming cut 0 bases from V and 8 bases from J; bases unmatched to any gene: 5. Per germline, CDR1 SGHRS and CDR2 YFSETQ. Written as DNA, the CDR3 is TGCGCCAGCAGCTTGGCCCGACTAGCGGGAGGATATGAGCAGTTCTTC. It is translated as CASSLARLAGGYEQFF.

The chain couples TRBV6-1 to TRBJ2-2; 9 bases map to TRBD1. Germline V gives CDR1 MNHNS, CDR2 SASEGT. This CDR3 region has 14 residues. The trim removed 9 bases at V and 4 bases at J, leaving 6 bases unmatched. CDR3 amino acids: CASSGQGPTGELFF. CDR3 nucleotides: TGTGCCAGTTCAGGACAGGGGCCCACCGGGGAGCTGTTTTTT.